This T cell receptor (beta chain) was profiled in a study of CD8 T cells in Susac syndrome. Purification of the CD8+ and CD4+ T cells relied on negative isolation, and TEMRA cells underwent FACS enrichment. An amount of RNA that ranged from roughly 0.45 to 1 ug was reverse transcribed with random hexamers. Across 54 Vbeta and 13 Jbeta, TCR beta CDR3 was amplified with immunoSEQ multiplex PCR. Each CDR3 protein is one row after TCRdb ran MiXCR on the immunoSEQ multiplex PCR reads. The sample consists of some 150,000 distinct CDR3 sequences, about 94% of them appearing once. The V and J ends lost 7 bases and 2 bases, in that order; junction bases with no gene match: 4. This CDR3 has 15 residues.

The TCR comes from a human donor with multiple sclerosis. The V and J genes are TRBV12-3 or TRBV12-4 and TRBJ2-1, with TRBD2 matching 11 bases. Material for sequencing was CD8+ T cells from PBMCs. CDR3 DNA: TGTGCCAGCACCCTAGCGGGGGGCACCTACAATGAGCAGTTCTTC. Translation: CASTLAGGTYNEQFF.